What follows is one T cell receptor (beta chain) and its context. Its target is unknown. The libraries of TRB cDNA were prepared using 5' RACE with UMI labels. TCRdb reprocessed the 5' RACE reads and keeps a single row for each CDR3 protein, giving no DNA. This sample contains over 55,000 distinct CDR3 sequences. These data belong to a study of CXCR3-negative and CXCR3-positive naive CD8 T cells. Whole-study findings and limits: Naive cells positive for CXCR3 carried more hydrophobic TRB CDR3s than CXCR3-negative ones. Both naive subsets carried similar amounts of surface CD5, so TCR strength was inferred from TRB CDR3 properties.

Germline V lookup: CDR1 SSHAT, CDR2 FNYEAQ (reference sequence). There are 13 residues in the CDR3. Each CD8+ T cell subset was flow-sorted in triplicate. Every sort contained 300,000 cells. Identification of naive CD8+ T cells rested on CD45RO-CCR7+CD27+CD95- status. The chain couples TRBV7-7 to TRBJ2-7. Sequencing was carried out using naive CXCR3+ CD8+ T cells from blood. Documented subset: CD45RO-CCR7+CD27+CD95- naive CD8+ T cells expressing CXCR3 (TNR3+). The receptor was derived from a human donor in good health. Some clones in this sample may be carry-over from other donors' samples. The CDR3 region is CASSLELRDEQYF.